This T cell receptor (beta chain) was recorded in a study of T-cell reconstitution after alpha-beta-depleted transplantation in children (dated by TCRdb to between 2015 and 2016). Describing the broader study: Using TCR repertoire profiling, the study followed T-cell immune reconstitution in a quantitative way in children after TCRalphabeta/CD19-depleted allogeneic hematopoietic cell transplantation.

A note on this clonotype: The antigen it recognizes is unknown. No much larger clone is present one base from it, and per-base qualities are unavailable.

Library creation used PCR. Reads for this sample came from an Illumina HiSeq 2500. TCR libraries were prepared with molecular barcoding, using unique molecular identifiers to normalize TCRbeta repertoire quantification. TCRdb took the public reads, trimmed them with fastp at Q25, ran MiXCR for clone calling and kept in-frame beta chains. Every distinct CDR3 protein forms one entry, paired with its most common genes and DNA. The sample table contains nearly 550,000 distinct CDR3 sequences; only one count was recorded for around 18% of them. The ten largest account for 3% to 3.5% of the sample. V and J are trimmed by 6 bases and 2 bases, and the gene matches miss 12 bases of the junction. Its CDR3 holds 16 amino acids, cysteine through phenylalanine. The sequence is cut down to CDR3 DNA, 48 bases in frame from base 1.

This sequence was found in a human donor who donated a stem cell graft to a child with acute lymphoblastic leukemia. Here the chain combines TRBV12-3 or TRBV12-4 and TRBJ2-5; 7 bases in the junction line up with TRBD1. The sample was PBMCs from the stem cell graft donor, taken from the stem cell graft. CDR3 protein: CASSRYQTGPQETQYF. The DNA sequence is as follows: TGTGCCAGCAGCCGCTACCAGACAGGGCCTCAAGAGACCCAGTACTTC.